These 6 T cell receptor beta chains were all obtained from the same sample, sequenced in a study of memory CD4+ T cells and cytomegalovirus serostatus. Clones were sequenced by immunoSEQ multiplex PCR, and TCRdb holds only the in-frame ones, with some missing. The sample has 45,000 to 65,000 clones; approximately 80% are singletons. The sort gate was single viable CD3+CD4+CD8-CD45RO+ cells for memory CD4+ T cells. Material: memory CD4+ T cells from blood. The source of these receptors is an adult in good health and CMV-seronegative.

The J gene is TRBJ2-7, the V gene TRBV21-1. TRBV21-1 is marked as a pseudogene. The CDR3 runs to 16 residues. CDR3 sequence: CASSKEPERATYEQYF. The CDR3 DNA reads TGTGCCAGCAGCAAAGAGCCGGAAAGGGCTACCTACGAGCAGTACTTC.

J is TRBJ1-3 and V is TRBV7-9; TRBD1 aligns across 10 bases. Germline V CDR1 and CDR2: SEHNR, FQNEAQ (reference sequence). Trimming removed 8 bases from V and 4 bases from J; junction bases left unmatched: 2. The CDR3 has 13 amino acids. The CDR3 is CASGTGEGNTIYF. DNA for the CDR3: TGTGCCAGCGGGACAGGGGAAGGAAACACCATATATTTT.

This chain joins TRBV7-9 and TRBJ2-7, with D uncertain. The V end was cut by 4 bases, the J end by 6 bases, with 10 bases between. Germline V gene data show CDR1 as SEHNR and CDR2 as FQNEAQ (reference sequence). This CDR3 comprises 12 residues. CDR3 residues: CASSSVWGEQYF. The CDR3 DNA is TGTGCCAGCAGCTCGGTTTGGGGCGAGCAGTACTTC.

This rearrangement joins TRBV7-9 to TRBJ1-1, with D tentatively TRBD1 (6 bases). This CDR3 comprises 15 residues. Germline V CDR1 and CDR2: SEHNR, FQNEAQ (reference sequence). V was cut by 5 bases and J by 1 base, with 14 bases left in between. CDR3 bases: TGTGCCAGCAGCCCAAATTGGGGACAGAACACTGAAGCTTTCTTT. Its translation is CASSPNWGQNTEAFF. Based on the CDR3 plus reference TRBV7-9 and TRBJ1-1, the full variable domain is DTGVSQNPRHKITKRGQNVTFRCDPISEHNRLYWYRQTLGQGPEFLTYFQNEAQLEKSRLLSDRFSAERPKGSFSTLEIQRTEQGDSAMYLCASSPNWGQNTEAFFGQGTRLTVV.

This chain joins TRBV28 and TRBJ2-7; D uncertain. Between the trimmed V and J ends, which lost 5 bases and 3 bases, there was a span of 5 bases. This CDR3 comprises 11 residues. Germline V CDR1 and CDR2: MDHEN, SYDVKM. CDR3 nucleotides: TGTGCCAGCAGTGGGCACTACGAGCAGTACTTC. Translated: CASSGHYEQYF.

The chain couples TRBV5-1 to TRBJ1-6; TRBD1 might be the D (5 bases). CDR1 and CDR2 (germline): SGHRS, YFSETQ. The CDR3 extends over 15 amino acids. Deletions cut 4 bases from V and 4 bases from J, with 12 bases between. The CDR3 sequence: CASSPMTVYNSPLHF. For the CDR3, the DNA is TGCGCCAGCAGCCCAATGACAGTATATAATTCACCCCTCCACTTT.